Each of the 14 T cell receptor beta chains below was sequenced from the same sample in a study of beta chain features in type 1 diabetes. Notes on the study in general: Across all four CD4+ subsets, people with type 1 diabetes showed modestly shorter TCRB CDR3s.

The antigens of these receptors remain unknown. Since all of the isolated RNA was reverse transcribed, expressed TCRB transcripts were what got sequenced. This table comes from immunoSEQ multiplex PCR, and its TCRdb copy is limited to in-frame clones, with some not included. Among about 160,000 clones listed, roughly 9% were seen once. Sequenced material: central memory CD4+ T cells from blood. The receptors originated from a woman younger than 45 with type 1 diabetes.

This clone appeared a few times. The CDR3 here is CASSYGGYRAHSYEQYF. For the CDR3, the DNA is TGCGCCAGCAGCTATGGTGGCTACAGAGCTCACTCCTACGAGCAGTACTTC. This chain links TRBV5-1 with TRBJ2-7, with D uncertain. The CDR3 sequence is 17 residues long. Trimming shortened V by 3 bases and J by 0 bases, and 19 bases separated the two germline ends. CDR1 and CDR2 (germline): SGHRS, YFSETQ.

This clone was detected only a few times. The chain combines TRBV19 with TRBJ2-3, with a possible D match to TRBD2 (6 bases). There are 14 residues in the CDR3. The V and J ends lost 3 bases and 3 bases respectively, with 10 bases between them. Germline assignment: CDR1 LNHDA and CDR2 SQIVND (reference sequence). The CDR3 DNA sequence: TGTGCCAGTAGTATGGTCGGGAGTACAGATACGCAGTATTTT. As protein: CASSMVGSTDTQYF.

By share, this clone ranks as medium-sized. The genes are TRBV4-1 and TRBJ2-7; 10 nucleotides agree with TRBD1. Germline V lookup: CDR1 MGHRA, CDR2 YSYEKL. J lost 4 bases, V lost 3 bases, and 3 bases had no gene match. This CDR3 comprises 14 residues. This CDR3 reads CASSQGDRGYEQYF. The CDR3 DNA is TGCGCCAGCAGCCAGGGGGACAGGGGATACGAGCAGTACTTC.

This clone has a count of ten or more. The chain links TRBV27 to TRBJ2-7; 7 bases match TRBD2. There are 13 residues in the CDR3. Trimming removed 11 bases from V and 3 bases from J; junction bases left unmatched: 10. Germline CDR1 reads MNHEY; CDR2 reads SMNVEV (reference sequence). CDR3 region: CASKSGTNYEQYF. DNA of the CDR3: TGTGCCTCGAAGAGCGGGACTAACTACGAGCAGTACTTC.

The genes are TRBV20-1 and TRBJ2-1; maybe TRBD2 (6 bases). CDR1 and CDR2 from the germline V gene are DFQATT and SNEGSKA (reference sequence). The CDR3 extends over 11 amino acids. Deletions cut 5 bases from V and 15 bases from J, with 17 bases between. CDR3 sequence: CSALLREMGFF. The CDR3 DNA sequence: TGCAGTGCTCTTCTACGGGAGATGGGGTTCTTC.

This clone was observed a handful of times. CDR3 coding DNA: TGTGCCAGTAGGCCACTAACTAGCAATGAGCAGTTCTTC. This codes for CASRPLTSNEQFF. The chain couples TRBV19 to TRBJ2-1; a weak D match, TRBD2 (5 bases). The CDR3 length is 13 residues. Deletions cut 6 bases from V and 6 bases from J, with 12 bases between. Germline V gene sequence: CDR1 LNHDA, CDR2 SQIVND (reference sequence).

This clone is labeled as medium-sized. The chain combines TRBV27 with TRBJ2-2; D may be TRBD1 (6 bases). The CDR3 length is 14 residues. V was pared by 7 bases and J by 3 bases, with 12 bases between. Germline values: CDR1 MNHEY, CDR2 SMNVEV (reference sequence). CDR3 DNA sequence: TGTGCCAGCACCCTGGACAGATACACCGGGGAGCTGTTTTTT. Amino acid sequence: CASTLDRYTGELFF.

This clone was counted between two and nine times. This chain connects TRBV7-3 to TRBJ2-2, with unresolved D. The germline V gene encodes CDR1 SGHTA and CDR2 FQGTGA. V lost 5 bases and J 7 bases, leaving 14 bases between the germline ends. The length of the CDR3 is 14 residues. This CDR3 reads CASSMDPGVGELFF. The CDR3 DNA is TGTGCCAGCAGCATGGATCCAGGTGTCGGGGAGCTGTTTTTT.

About this clone itself: Within the sample, other DNA sequences also encode this same CDR3. The chain combines TRBV18 with TRBJ2-6, with a possible D match to TRBD2 (7 bases). The V gene lost 2 bases and the J gene lost 2 bases, with 10 bases spanning the gap. This CDR3 is 16 amino acids long. CDR1 and CDR2 from the germline V gene are KGHSH and LQKENI. CDR3 bases: TGTGCCAGCTCACCAAGGGGGGGCACTGGGGCCAACGTCCTGACTTTC. Encoded protein: CASSPRGGTGANVLTF. The variable domain in full, with the rest retrieved from reference TRBV18 and TRBJ2-6, is NAGVMQNPRHLVRRRGQEARLRCSPMKGHSHVYWYRQLPEEGLKFMVYLQKENIIDESGMPKERFSAEFPKEGPSILRIQQVVRGDSAAYFCASSPRGGTGANVLTFGAGSRLTVL.

V is TRBV5-1 and J is TRBJ2-7; D is unclear. Germline V gene lookup returns CDR1 SGHRS and CDR2 YFSETQ. Trimming shortened V by 4 bases and J by 1 base, and 12 bases separated the two germline ends. This CDR3 is 14 amino acids long. The CDR3 sequence: CASSPWATSYEQYF. DNA of the CDR3: TGCGCCAGCAGCCCCTGGGCTACTTCCTACGAGCAGTACTTC.

V and J are TRBV7-9 and TRBJ1-2, with D possibly matching TRBD1 (5 bases). V lost 5 bases to trimming and J lost 8 bases, with 18 bases between them. This CDR3 spans 14 amino acids. In germline, CDR1 is SEHNR, CDR2 FQNEAQ (reference sequence). CDR3 residues: CASSASGFRKGYTF. The CDR3 DNA follows: TGTGCCAGCAGCGCATCAGGGTTTCGGAAGGGCTACACCTTC.

The chain has TRBV4-2 and TRBJ2-2; D might be TRBD2 (5 bases). The CDR3 has 16 amino acids. Germline V gives CDR1 LGHNA, CDR2 YNFKEQ. Trimming removed 1 base at V and 4 bases at J, with 13 bases between. The CDR3 coding sequence is TGTGCCAGCAGCCAAGCGGTAGCGCTAAGCACCGGGGAGCTGTTTTTT. It translates to CASSQAVALSTGELFF.

The table lists this clone with a count of one. CDR3 DNA sequence: TGTGCCAGCAGTTTAGGCGGCGGGAAGCAGTACTTC. Translated: CASSLGGGKQYF. The gene calls are TRBV28 and TRBJ2-7, with D possibly matching TRBD2 (6 bases). There are 12 residues in the CDR3. With 2 bases removed from V and 8 bases from J, the gap between germline ends came to 10 bases. CDR1 and CDR2 from the germline V gene are MDHEN and SYDVKM.

V gene TRBV9 combines with J gene TRBJ1-4; D gene unclear. Trimming removed 0 bases at V and 5 bases at J, with 14 bases between. The CDR3 has 16 residues. The germline V gene has CDR1 SGDLS and CDR2 YYNGEE. CDR3: CASSVGSHARNEKLFF. CDR3 sequence (DNA): TGTGCCAGCAGCGTAGGGTCTCACGCTCGGAATGAAAAACTGTTTTTT.